What follows describes a single T cell receptor (beta chain). A few counts support this clonotype. Its antigen is still unknown. No much larger clonotype is one base removed from it; base qualities were not supplied. This record belongs to a study of early T cells in non-severe SARS-CoV-2 infection (dated by TCRdb to the early 2020s). Broadly, across the study: Bulk RNA from unsorted whole blood was used for TCR sequencing, so alpha and beta chains could not be paired.

The study was a case-control design nested within a healthcare worker cohort in London, UK, with weekly nasopharyngeal swab PCR tests and blood sampling. Between 23 and 31 March 2020, the week of the UK lockdown, healthcare workers were enrolled and then followed up weekly for as long as 16 weeks. CDR1 MGHRA and CDR2 YSYEKL were looked up in the germline V gene. The junction shows trimming of 3 bases on V and 1 base on J, plus 10 bases between the germline ends. The CDR3 goes from the cysteine to the phenylalanine over 14 residues. The CDR3 DNA has 42 bases and is translated from base 1. The library came from 5' RACE. These reads were obtained on a NextSeq 500. The TCR library protocol attached unique molecular identifiers to individual cDNA molecules to correct for sequencing error and PCR bias. Sequencing covered both TCR alpha and beta chains, and within each sample the abundances of alpha and beta sequences were tightly co-correlated. The authors' analysis ran thus. V gene, J gene and CDR3 annotation of TCR sequences was performed with Decombinator V4. TCRs were defined as expanded if a significant change between any two time points was detected under a Poisson model with p below 0.0001. TCR abundances were normalised to the total number of TCRs sequenced per sample and were expressed as counts per million. TRAV1-2 paired with TRAJ12, TRAJ20 or TRAJ33 defined MAIT TCRs, while TRAV10 paired with TRAJ18 defined iNKT TCRs. VDJdb, accessed 1 November 2021, was searched for CMV, EBV and SARS-CoV-2 annotated TCRs, excluding TCRs annotated for multiple antigens. TCRdb ran its own pipeline on the public reads, namely fastp trimming at Q25 and MiXCR clone calling, and kept in-frame beta chains. Entries that share a CDR3 protein sequence are merged under the most common genes and DNA. TCRdb, rather than the study authors, made the V and J calls. Here the sample has some 73,000 distinct CDR3 sequences; approximately 12% occur a single time. The ten largest make up about 3% of the sample.

The paper as a whole reports these results and caveats: VDJdb matching was skewed toward anti-spike CD8 responses and likely underestimated virus-specific expansions by missing private and CD4 specificities.

The origin of this receptor is an adult who was a healthcare worker with PCR-confirmed SARS-CoV-2 infection or an uninfected control (not recorded which). This chain is built from TRBV4-1 and TRBJ2-7; the D gene cannot be named for sure. The sequencing sample was made of whole blood. CDR3 region: CASSHLPLSYEQYF. The DNA sequence follows: TGCGCCAGCAGCCATCTTCCTCTATCCTACGAGCAGTACTTC.